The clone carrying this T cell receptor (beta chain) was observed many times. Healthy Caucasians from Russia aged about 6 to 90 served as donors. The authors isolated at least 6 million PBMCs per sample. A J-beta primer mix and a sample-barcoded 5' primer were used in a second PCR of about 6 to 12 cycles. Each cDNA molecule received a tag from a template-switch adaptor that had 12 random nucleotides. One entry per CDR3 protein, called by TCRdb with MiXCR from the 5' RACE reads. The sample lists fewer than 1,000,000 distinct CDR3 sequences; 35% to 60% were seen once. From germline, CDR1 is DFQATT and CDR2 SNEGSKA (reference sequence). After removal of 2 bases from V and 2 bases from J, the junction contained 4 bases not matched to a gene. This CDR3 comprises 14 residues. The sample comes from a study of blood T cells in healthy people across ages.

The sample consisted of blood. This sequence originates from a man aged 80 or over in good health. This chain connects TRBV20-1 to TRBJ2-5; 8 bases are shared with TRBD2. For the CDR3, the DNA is TGCAGTGCTAGACCCGGGAGGGGGCAAGAGACCCAGTACTTC. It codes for CSARPGRGQETQYF.